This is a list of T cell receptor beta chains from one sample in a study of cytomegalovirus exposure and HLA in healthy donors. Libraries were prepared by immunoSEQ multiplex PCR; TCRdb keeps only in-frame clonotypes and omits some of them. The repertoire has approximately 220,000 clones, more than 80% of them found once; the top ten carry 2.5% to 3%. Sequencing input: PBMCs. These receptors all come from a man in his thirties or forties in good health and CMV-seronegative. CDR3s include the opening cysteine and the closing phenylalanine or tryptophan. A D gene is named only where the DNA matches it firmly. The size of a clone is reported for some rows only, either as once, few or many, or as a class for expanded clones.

CDR3: CASSSTGQGIYEQYF
DNA: TGTGCCAGCAGTTCCACGGGACAGGGAATATACGAGCAGTACTTC
D: TRBD1
size: -
V: TRBV28
J: TRBJ2-7

CDR3: CASTTAGGPHEQYF
DNA: TGCGCCAGCACCACCGCGGGGGGGCCCCACGAGCAGTACTTC
D: TRBD2
size: -
V: TRBV5-1
J: TRBJ2-7

CDR3: CASSLGAGGEKLFF
DNA: TGTGCCAGCAGCTTAGGGGCAGGAGGGGAAAAACTGTTTTTT
D: -
size: -
V: TRBV7-9
J: TRBJ1-4

CDR3: CASHRAYFSYEQYF
DNA: TGTGCCAGCCACAGGGCCTACTTCTCCTACGAGCAGTACTTC
D: -
size: -
V: TRBV2
J: TRBJ2-7

CDR3: CASSSRGDLTDTQYF
DNA: TGCGCCAGCAGCTCGCGGGGGGACCTCACAGATACGCAGTATTTT
D: TRBD2
size: -
V: TRBV5-1
J: TRBJ2-3

CDR3: CASSEGDNEQFF
DNA: TGCGCCAGCAGCGAGGGGGACAATGAGCAGTTCTTC
D: -
size: few
V: TRBV4-3
J: TRBJ2-1

CDR3: CASSSSHQGSGELFF
DNA: TGTGCCAGCAGCTCCAGCCACCAGGGTTCCGGGGAGCTGTTTTTT
D: -
size: -
V: TRBV7-3
J: TRBJ2-2

CDR3: CASSETLAGGLEQYF
DNA: TGCGCCAGCAGTGAGACGCTAGCGGGGGGGCTCGAGCAGTACTTC
D: TRBD2
size: few
V: TRBV10-2
J: TRBJ2-7

CDR3: CASSYGGNQPQHF
DNA: TGTGCCAGCAGTTACGGAGGGAATCAGCCCCAGCATTTT
D: -
size: few
V: TRBV6-6
J: TRBJ1-5

CDR3: CASSPPTGGSVGYTF
DNA: TGTGCCAGCAGCCCCCCGACAGGGGGCAGTGTTGGCTACACCTTC
D: TRBD1
size: -
V: TRBV5-4
J: TRBJ1-2

CDR3: CASSSRGRAEETQYF
DNA: TGTGCCAGCAGCTCTAGGGGCAGGGCGGAGGAGACCCAGTACTTC
D: -
size: -
V: TRBV28
J: TRBJ2-5

CDR3: CASSGAGGAVDTQYF
DNA: TGTGCCAGCAGTGGAGCAGGGGGCGCAGTAGATACGCAGTATTTT
D: TRBD1
size: -
V: TRBV2
J: TRBJ2-3

CDR3: CASSYSRIQETQYF
DNA: TGTGCCAGCAGTTACTCGAGGATACAAGAGACCCAGTACTTC
D: -
size: -
V: TRBV6-5
J: TRBJ2-5

CDR3: CASTKQGGSYNEQFF
DNA: TGTGCCAGCACCAAACAGGGGGGATCCTACAATGAGCAGTTCTTC
D: TRBD1
size: -
V: TRBV27
J: TRBJ2-1

CDR3: CASSREGGRGPLHF
DNA: TGTGCCAGCAGCAGGGAGGGCGGCCGAGGACCCCTCCACTTT
D: -
size: -
V: TRBV5-6
J: TRBJ1-6

CDR3: CASSVGGQLGGYTF
DNA: TGTGCCAGCAGCGTCGGTGGACAGCTAGGTGGCTACACCTTC
D: -
size: -
V: TRBV9
J: TRBJ1-2

CDR3: CASSLFETGSSYEQYF
DNA: TGTGCCAGCAGTTTATTTGAAACAGGGTCCTCCTACGAGCAGTACTTC
D: -
size: -
V: TRBV28
J: TRBJ2-7

CDR3: CSVEGQGPSYEQYF
DNA: TGCAGCGTTGAGGGACAGGGACCCTCCTACGAGCAGTACTTC
D: TRBD1
size: few
V: TRBV29-1
J: TRBJ2-7

CDR3: CASSPGQGFGASVLTF
DNA: TGTGCCAGCAGCCCGGGACAGGGATTTGGGGCCAGCGTCCTGACTTTC
D: TRBD1
size: -
V: TRBV11-2
J: TRBJ2-6

CDR3: CASSGQGTPLHF
DNA: TGTGCCAGTAGCGGACAGGGAACACCCCTCCACTTT
D: TRBD1
size: -
V: TRBV19
J: TRBJ1-6

CDR3: CASSEGPGTEQYF
DNA: TGTGCCAGCAGCGAAGGGCCAGGCACGGAGCAGTACTTC
D: -
size: -
V: TRBV6-1
J: TRBJ2-7

CDR3: CASSPKSNSPLHF
DNA: TGTGCCAGCTCACCAAAAAGCAATTCACCCCTCCACTTT
D: -
size: -
V: TRBV18
J: TRBJ1-6

CDR3: CASSPSSGGARNEQYF
DNA: TGTGCCAGCTCACCCTCTAGCGGGGGGGCACGAAACGAGCAGTACTTC
D: TRBD2
size: -
V: TRBV18
J: TRBJ2-7

CDR3: CASSLGTGLYEQYF
DNA: TGTGCCAGCAGCTTAGGGACAGGACTCTACGAGCAGTACTTC
D: TRBD1
size: -
V: TRBV5-4
J: TRBJ2-7

CDR3: CASSDRLYGYTF
DNA: TGTGCCAGCAGTGACAGACTCTATGGCTACACCTTC
D: -
size: -
V: TRBV28
J: TRBJ1-2

CDR3: CASSLGLAANTGELFF
DNA: TGCGCCAGCAGCCTGGGACTAGCGGCGAACACCGGGGAGCTGTTTTTT
D: TRBD2
size: -
V: TRBV4-1
J: TRBJ2-2

CDR3: CSVAGSSRYYNEQFF
DNA: TGCAGCGTTGCAGGCAGCTCACGTTATTACAATGAGCAGTTCTTC
D: -
size: -
V: TRBV29-1
J: TRBJ2-1

CDR3: CASSSRTGSNTDTQYF
DNA: TGTGCCAGCAGCTCCCGGACAGGGTCGAACACAGATACGCAGTATTTT
D: TRBD1
size: -
V: TRBV7-9
J: TRBJ2-3

CDR3: CASSLILLRGNTGELFF
DNA: TGTGCCAGCAGCCTAATACTGTTGCGGGGAAACACCGGGGAGCTGTTTTTT
D: -
size: -
V: TRBV11-2
J: TRBJ2-2

CDR3: CASSLANRGGYTF
DNA: TGCGCCAGCAGCTTGGCCAACAGGGGTGGCTACACCTTC
D: TRBD1
size: -
V: TRBV5-1
J: TRBJ1-2

CDR3: CASSLQGSTEAFF
DNA: TGTGCCAGCAGCCTTCAGGGGAGCACTGAAGCTTTCTTT
D: -
size: -
V: TRBV5-4
J: TRBJ1-1

CDR3: CASNQDRSSYEQYF
DNA: TGTGCCAGCAACCAGGACAGGAGCTCCTACGAGCAGTACTTC
D: TRBD1
size: -
V: TRBV4-2
J: TRBJ2-7

CDR3: CASSPRGGSGIETQYF
DNA: TGTGCCAGCAGCCCCCGGGGGGGGAGCGGTATAGAGACCCAGTACTTC
D: TRBD2
size: -
V: TRBV4-2
J: TRBJ2-5

CDR3: CASSHGQGGKGYTF
DNA: TGCGCCAGCAGCCACGGACAGGGAGGCAAGGGCTACACCTTC
D: TRBD1
size: -
V: TRBV5-1
J: TRBJ1-2

CDR3: CASSPSPGETQYF
DNA: TGTGCCAGCAGTCCCTCTCCGGGAGAGACCCAGTACTTC
D: -
size: few
V: TRBV27
J: TRBJ2-5

CDR3: CTGARGGYNEQFF
DNA: TGCACGGGTGCTCGCGGGGGATACAATGAGCAGTTCTTC
D: TRBD2
size: -
V: TRBV29-1
J: TRBJ2-1

CDR3: CASSQVVGVGPLNQPQRF
DNA: TGCGCCAGCAGCCAAGTGGTAGGGGTTGGCCCCCTTAATCAGCCCCAGCGTTTT
D: -
size: -
V: TRBV4-1
J: TRBJ1-5

CDR3: CASSPKTGGLYYGYTF
DNA: TGTGCCAGCAGCCCAAAGACAGGGGGGTTATACTATGGCTACACCTTC
D: TRBD1
size: -
V: TRBV7-9
J: TRBJ1-2

CDR3: CSSSRRQGETQYF
DNA: TGTTCCAGCAGCCGACGCCAGGGGGAGACCCAGTACTTC
D: -
size: -
V: TRBV7-9
J: TRBJ2-5

CDR3: CAARWGRDTGELFF
DNA: TGTGCCGCCCGGTGGGGGCGGGACACCGGGGAGCTGTTTTTT
D: -
size: -
V: TRBV7-3
J: TRBJ2-2

CDR3: CATSGRTGFSPLHF
DNA: TGTGCCACCAGCGGAAGGACAGGGTTTTCACCCCTCCACTTT
D: TRBD1
size: -
V: TRBV15
J: TRBJ1-6

CDR3: CASSDRGYGYTF
DNA: TGTGCCAGCAGTGACAGGGGATATGGCTACACCTTC
D: -
size: -
V: TRBV2
J: TRBJ1-2

CDR3: CASSMRTGGDDEQFF
DNA: TGTGCCAGTAGTATGAGGACAGGGGGCGACGATGAGCAGTTCTTC
D: TRBD1
size: few
V: TRBV19
J: TRBJ2-1

CDR3: CASSVEEPPLHF
DNA: TGTGCCAGCAGCGTAGAGGAGCCACCCCTCCACTTT
D: -
size: -
V: TRBV9
J: TRBJ1-6

CDR3: CASSSSLDTTSYNSPLHF
DNA: TGTGCCAGCAGTTCATCCCTGGACACAACCTCCTATAATTCACCCCTCCACTTT
D: -
size: -
V: TRBV28
J: TRBJ1-6

CDR3: CASSGDRGSSYEQYF
DNA: TGTGCCAGCAGCGGAGACAGGGGGAGCTCCTACGAGCAGTACTTC
D: TRBD1
size: -
V: TRBV9
J: TRBJ2-7

CDR3: CASSGTGEHSEKLFF
DNA: TGTGCCAGCAGCGGAACAGGGGAGCACAGCGAAAAACTGTTTTTT
D: TRBD1
size: -
V: TRBV5-4
J: TRBJ1-4

CDR3: CASSLASGSGGYTF
DNA: TGTGCCAGCAGCTTAGCGTCAGGATCTGGCGGCTACACCTTC
D: -
size: -
V: TRBV7-8
J: TRBJ1-2

CDR3: CASSSLRGAIRGYTF
DNA: TGCGCCAGCAGCTCCCTGCGGGGGGCTATTAGGGGCTACACCTTC
D: -
size: -
V: TRBV5-1
J: TRBJ1-2

CDR3: CASSPEGDTQYF
DNA: TGTGCCAGCAGCCCCGAGGGAGATACGCAGTATTTT
D: -
size: -
V: TRBV9
J: TRBJ2-3

CDR3: CASSPSRGVNTEAFF
DNA: TGTGCCAGCAGCCCGAGCAGGGGTGTGAACACTGAAGCTTTCTTT
D: -
size: -
V: TRBV7-2
J: TRBJ1-1

CDR3: CASSQDKGGYNEQFF
DNA: TGTGCCAGCAGCCAAGATAAAGGGGGCTACAATGAGCAGTTCTTC
D: -
size: -
V: TRBV4-2
J: TRBJ2-1

CDR3: CASSYLDRGYGYTF
DNA: TGTGCCAGCAGTTACCTCGACAGGGGCTATGGCTACACCTTC
D: TRBD1
size: -
V: TRBV6-6
J: TRBJ1-2

CDR3: CASSFSTGMGVDEQFF
DNA: TGTGCCAGCAGCTTTTCGACGGGTATGGGAGTGGATGAGCAGTTCTTC
D: -
size: many
V: TRBV13
J: TRBJ2-1

CDR3: CASSFYPQGSYTEAFF
DNA: TGTGCCAGCAGTTTCTACCCCCAGGGGTCGTACACTGAAGCTTTCTTT
D: -
size: -
V: TRBV6-5
J: TRBJ1-1

CDR3: CASSEDRGMNTEAFF
DNA: TGTGCCAGCAGTGAAGATAGGGGCATGAACACTGAAGCTTTCTTT
D: -
size: few
V: TRBV6-1
J: TRBJ1-1

CDR3: CATAGQNYGYTF
DNA: TGTGCCACCGCGGGTCAAAACTATGGCTACACCTTC
D: -
size: -
V: TRBV10-3
J: TRBJ1-2